This T cell receptor beta chain was sequenced in a study of blood T cells in healthy people across ages. For the second PCR, which ran for roughly 6 to 12 cycles, a sample-barcoded 5' primer and a J-beta primer mix were used. Each cDNA molecule received a tag from a template-switch adaptor that had 12 random nucleotides. TCRdb re-called the 5' RACE reads with MiXCR, one entry per CDR3 protein. Among under 2,000,000 distinct CDR3 sequences listed, around 48% were seen once. Overall study findings and caveats: A strong correlation between TCR beta diversity and naive T cell percentage was seen. Diversity figures based on one million T cells were deemed too low.

Each sample provided at least 5.5 micrograms of extracted total RNA. The CDR3 covers 15 residues. J was trimmed by 9 bases and V by 0 bases; bases with no gene match: 9. Germline V lookup: CDR1 SGHRS, CDR2 YFSETQ. Details on this clonotype: Its antigen is as yet unknown.

The V and J genes are TRBV5-1 and TRBJ2-1, with TRBD2 matching 7 bases. The clonotype originates from a woman aged 40 to 55 in good health. Sequencing was performed on blood. The CDR3 DNA is TGCGCCAGCAGCTTGGGACTAGCAAAACGGGGTGAGCAGTTCTTC. It specifies CASSLGLAKRGEQFF.